The clone carrying this TCR beta chain was found a few times. TCRdb called the reads again in MiXCR, with one record for every CDR3 protein. The sample shows approximately 13,000 distinct CDR3 sequences, 20% of them seen only once. Trimming left V 0 bases short and J 4 bases short, with 12 bases between. Germline V CDR1 and CDR2: SGHNT, YYREEE (reference sequence). This CDR3 is built from 15 residues. The record originates from a study of liver allograft versus peripheral blood T cells. At the level of the study: What was compared were the T cell receptor repertoires in transplanted livers and those in the peripheral blood of recipients.

The receptor comes from a human patient who had a liver transplant. Some of these T cells may belong to the graft donor. V is TRBV5-4 and J is TRBJ2-3; TRBD1 or TRBD2 may be the D gene (5 bases each). The CDR3 is CASSLGGVGADTQYF. Written as DNA, the CDR3 is TGTGCCAGCAGCTTGGGGGGCGTGGGAGCAGATACGCAGTATTTT.